Listed below are T cell receptor beta chains from one sample, sequenced in a study of OX40 agonist ivuxolimab in advanced cancers. Sequencing was performed with immunoSEQ multiplex PCR; in TCRdb, only in-frame clones are kept and a portion is missing. Here the sample spans roughly 100,000 clones, 90% being singletons. Sequencing was performed on CD4+ or CD8+ T cells sorted from blood, taken in a trial of the OX40 agonist ivuxolimab. All receptors come from an adult with an advanced solid tumor such as melanoma, head and neck, liver or kidney cancer. CDR3s include the opening cysteine and the closing phenylalanine or tryptophan. D genes are given only for firm matches. A row's size may be missing; if present it is once, few, many or a size class.

D | J | V | size | CDR3 | DNA
NA | TRBJ2-3 | TRBV30 | NA | CAWSHTDTQYF | TGTGCCTGGAGTCACACAGATACGCAGTATTTT
NA | TRBJ1-5 | TRBV15 | NA | CATSRISSNQPQHF | TGTGCCACCAGCAGGATTTCAAGCAATCAGCCCCAGCATTTT
NA | TRBJ2-3 | TRBV6-5 | NA | CASRRTSTDTQYF | TGTGCCAGCAGACGGACTAGCACAGATACGCAGTATTTT
NA | TRBJ2-6 | TRBV4-3 | NA | CASSLGGRGANVLTF | TGCGCCAGCAGCCTGGGAGGCAGAGGGGCCAACGTCCTGACTTTC
NA | TRBJ2-3 | TRBV10-2 | NA | CASSEQGGGGDTQYF | TGCGCCAGCAGTGAGCAGGGTGGGGGCGGGGATACGCAGTATTTT
NA | TRBJ1-1 | TRBV11-3 | NA | CASSAQGRETEAFF | TGTGCCAGCAGCGCACAGGGTAGAGAGACTGAAGCTTTCTTT
NA | TRBJ2-5 | TRBV7-7 | NA | CASSPAPPGPRYQETQYF | TGTGCTAGCAGCCCCGCCCCCCCGGGACCCAGGTACCAAGAGACCCAGTACTTC
NA | TRBJ1-1 | TRBV2 | NA | CASSGGAVDTEAFF | TGTGCCAGCAGTGGGGGAGCCGTGGACACTGAAGCTTTCTTT
NA | TRBJ2-4 | TRBV29-1 | NA | CSVAPLGDIQYF | TGCAGCGTTGCGCCGCTCGGGGACATTCAGTACTTC
NA | TRBJ1-2 | TRBV28 | NA | CASRGGAQNGYTF | TGTGCCAGCAGGGGGGGGGCGCAAAATGGCTACACCTTC
NA | TRBJ2-1 | TRBV28 | NA | CASSLRELYNEQFF | TGTGCCAGCAGTTTGCGGGAACTCTACAATGAGCAGTTCTTC
NA | TRBJ2-2 | TRBV5-1 | NA | CASSSQGTTGELFF | TGCGCCAGCAGCTCTCAGGGTACCACCGGGGAGCTGTTTTTT
TRBD2 | TRBJ2-3 | TRBV10-3 | NA | CAISASGAFADTQYF | TGTGCCATCAGTGCGAGCGGGGCTTTTGCAGATACGCAGTATTTT
NA | TRBJ2-3 | TRBV5-6 | NA | CASSFGDTQYF | TGTGCCAGCAGCTTTGGGGATACGCAGTATTTT
TRBD2 | TRBJ2-7 | TRBV5-6 | NA | CASSLARLAASFISYEQYF | TGTGCCAGCAGCTTGGCTCGGCTAGCGGCGAGTTTCATCTCCTACGAGCAGTACTTC
TRBD1 | TRBJ1-1 | TRBV19 | NA | CASSRDRETEAFF | TGTGCCAGTAGCCGGGACAGGGAGACTGAAGCTTTCTTT
NA | TRBJ1-5 | TRBV30 | few | CAWRSQFTNQPQHF | TGTGCCTGGAGAAGCCAGTTTACCAATCAGCCCCAGCATTTT
NA | TRBJ2-7 | TRBV7-9 | NA | CASSPDVPYEQYF | TGTGCCAGCAGCCCGGACGTCCCCTACGAGCAGTACTTC
NA | TRBJ2-1 | TRBV21-1 | NA | CASSKASGTGSYDEQFF | TGTGCCAGCAGCAAAGCTTCGGGGACAGGATCTTACGATGAGCAGTTCTTC
NA | TRBJ1-4 | TRBV14 | NA | CASSQDSRNEKLFF | TGTGCCAGCAGCCAAGATTCGAGGAATGAAAAACTGTTTTTT
NA | TRBJ2-7 | TRBV28 | NA | CASSGQGREQYF | TGTGCCAGCAGTGGGCAGGGGCGAGAGCAGTACTTC
NA | TRBJ2-1 | TRBV6-6 | once | CASSYEGSYNEQFF | TGTGCCAGCAGTTACGAGGGCTCCTACAATGAGCAGTTCTTC
NA | TRBJ1-5 | TRBV6-5 | NA | CASGDSNQPQHF | TGTGCCAGCGGGGACTCAAATCAGCCCCAGCATTTT
NA | TRBJ2-1 | TRBV5-1 | NA | CASSPTSGGSYNEQFF | TGCGCCAGCAGCCCCACGAGTGGGGGGTCCTACAATGAGCAGTTCTTC
NA | TRBJ2-7 | TRBV11-3 | NA | CASSKAGATTEQYF | TGTGCCAGCAGCAAAGCAGGGGCCACTACCGAGCAGTACTTC
NA | TRBJ2-7 | TRBV6-4 | NA | CARDNLIGPYEQYF | TGTGCCAGAGACAACCTGATCGGTCCCTACGAGCAGTACTTC
TRBD1 | TRBJ1-5 | TRBV6-5 | NA | CASSQKQGRYQPQHF | TGTGCCAGCAGTCAAAAACAGGGGAGGTATCAGCCCCAGCATTTT
NA | TRBJ1-5 | TRBV19 | NA | CASMDRYSNQPQHF | TGTGCCAGTATGGACAGATATAGCAATCAGCCCCAGCATTTT
NA | TRBJ1-3 | TRBV7-9 | NA | CASSLQSGTSEGNTIYF | TGTGCCAGCAGCCTTCAATCCGGGACATCGGAAGGAAACACCATATATTTT
NA | TRBJ1-6 | TRBV7-7 | NA | CASSLEQGSPLHF | TGTGCTAGCAGCTTAGAGCAGGGGTCACCCCTCCACTTT
NA | TRBJ1-4 | TRBV2 | NA | CASHGGGREKLFF | TGTGCCAGCCATGGGGGAGGAAGGGAAAAACTGTTTTTT
NA | TRBJ1-2 | TRBV30 | NA | CAWSQWEQGGMRGTF | TGTGCCTGGAGTCAATGGGAACAGGGCGGGATGAGGGGCACCTTC
NA | TRBJ1-5 | TRBV27 | NA | CASRYREGNQPQHF | TGTGCCAGCAGATACCGGGAGGGAAATCAACCCCAGCATTTT
TRBD1 | TRBJ1-2 | TRBV4-1 | NA | CASSQDRQGTFYGYTF | TGCGCCAGCAGCCAAGATAGACAGGGGACGTTCTATGGCTACACCTTC
TRBD1 | TRBJ1-2 | TRBV27 | NA | CASRSPRQGGAGYTF | TGTGCCAGCAGATCGCCCCGACAGGGCGGCGCTGGCTACACCTTC
NA | TRBJ1-2 | TRBV5-6 | NA | CASSLDASFSYGYTF | TGTGCCAGCAGCTTGGATGCTTCGTTTTCCTATGGCTACACCTTC
NA | TRBJ1-2 | TRBV28 | NA | CASSSGGENAYGYTF | TGTGCCAGCAGCTCGGGGGGGGAGAACGCCTATGGCTACACCTTC
TRBD1 | TRBJ2-7 | TRBV6-6 | once | CASSRTGSEQYF | TGTGCCAGCAGCCGGACAGGGAGCGAGCAGTACTTC
NA | TRBJ1-2 | TRBV7-9 | few | CASSYNYGYTF | TGTGCCAGCAGCTATAACTATGGCTACACCTTC
TRBD2 | TRBJ2-5 | TRBV18 | NA | CASSLTGGAKETQYF | TGTGCCAGCTCACTCACCGGGGGGGCGAAAGAGACCCAGTACTTC
NA | TRBJ2-5 | TRBV7-2 | NA | CASAALAETQYF | TGTGCCAGCGCCGCTCTGGCAGAGACCCAGTACTTC